What follows describes a single TCR beta chain. What it recognizes is unknown. This specimen comes from a study of vaccination and CD4 T cells after COVID-19. Study overall: Cells were stimulated with overlapping spike peptides from SARS-CoV-2, HCoV-NL63, HCoV-OC43 and HCoV-229E.

The V end was cut by 1 base, the J end by 0 bases, with 15 bases between. The CDR3 covers 16 residues. Germline assignment: CDR1 DFQATT and CDR2 SNEGSKA (reference sequence). Findings and caveats of the study: Spike mono-reactive clones accounted for 304 of the 307 vaccine-specific clones found in convalescent patients.

Specified treatment: approximately nine-day PBMC culture with coronavirus spike peptide pools or control peptides (ViraFEST assay). Cultured CD4+ T cells had their DNA profiled by the Oncomine TCR Beta short-read assay. It was cultured CD4+ T cells from which genomic DNA was extracted. MiXCR was run by TCRdb on the PCR reads, yielding one entry per CDR3 protein. Of fewer than 20,000 distinct CDR3 sequences listed, around 50% were seen once; the top ten hold roughly 7%. V and J are TRBV20-1 and TRBJ1-1; possibly TRBD1 for D (6 bases). The source of this sequence is a human donor who had recovered from COVID-19. The specimen comprised CD4+ T cells from blood, cultured in vitro, sampled before SARS-CoV-2 vaccination. CDR3: CSARARGQFMNTEAFF. DNA of the CDR3: TGCAGTGCTAGAGCACGAGGACAGTTTATGAACACTGAAGCTTTCTTT.